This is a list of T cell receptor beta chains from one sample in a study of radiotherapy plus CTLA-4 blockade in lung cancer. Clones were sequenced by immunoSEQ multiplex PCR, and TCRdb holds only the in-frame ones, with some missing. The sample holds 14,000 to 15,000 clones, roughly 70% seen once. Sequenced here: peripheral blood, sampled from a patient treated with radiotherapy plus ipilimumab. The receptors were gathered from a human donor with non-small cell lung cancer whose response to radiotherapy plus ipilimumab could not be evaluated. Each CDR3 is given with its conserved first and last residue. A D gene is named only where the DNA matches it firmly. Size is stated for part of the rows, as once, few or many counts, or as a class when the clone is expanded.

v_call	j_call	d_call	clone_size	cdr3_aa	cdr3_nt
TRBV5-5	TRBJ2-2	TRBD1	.	CASRVQTGGGGTGELFF	TGTGCCAGCAGGGTCCAGACAGGGGGCGGTGGCACCGGGGAGCTGTTTTTT
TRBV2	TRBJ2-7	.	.	CASSDLLQGEQYF	TGTGCCAGCAGCGACCTCCTCCAGGGCGAGCAGTACTTC
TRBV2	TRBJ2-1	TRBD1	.	CASRYGQVRSYNEQFF	TGTGCCAGCAGATACGGACAGGTCCGCTCCTACAATGAGCAGTTCTTC
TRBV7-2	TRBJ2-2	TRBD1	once	CASSPDRDTGELFF	TGTGCCAGCAGCCCCGACAGGGACACCGGGGAGCTGTTTTTT
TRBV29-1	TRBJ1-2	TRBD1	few	CSVESGTAYGYTF	TGCAGCGTTGAATCCGGGACAGCCTATGGCTACACCTTC
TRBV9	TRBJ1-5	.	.	CASSPFAGINQPQHF	TGTGCCAGCAGCCCTTTCGCGGGGATTAATCAGCCCCAGCATTTT
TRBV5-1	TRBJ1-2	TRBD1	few	CASSLSGQGSPVYGYTF	TGCGCCAGCAGCTTGTCGGGACAGGGGTCTCCGGTCTATGGCTACACCTTC
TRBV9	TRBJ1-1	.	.	CASSVTGIGEVFF	TGTGCCAGCAGCGTGACAGGTATAGGTGAAGTTTTCTTT
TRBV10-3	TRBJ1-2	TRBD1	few	CAIKGGDYGYTF	TGTGCCATCAAAGGGGGCGACTATGGCTACACCTTC
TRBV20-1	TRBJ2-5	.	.	CSASTEETQYF	TGCAGTGCTAGTACGGAAGAGACCCAGTACTTC
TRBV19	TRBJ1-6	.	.	CASSIDRGDTYNSPLHF	TGTGCCAGTAGTATAGACCGCGGGGATACCTATAATTCACCCCTCCACTTT
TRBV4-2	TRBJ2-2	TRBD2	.	CASSQDWGGNTGELFF	TGTGCCAGCAGCCAAGATTGGGGGGGGAACACCGGGGAGCTGTTTTTT
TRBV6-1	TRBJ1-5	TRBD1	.	CASRGDRVGNQPQHF	TGTGCCAGCAGGGGAGACAGGGTCGGGAATCAGCCCCAGCATTTT
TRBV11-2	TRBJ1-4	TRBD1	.	CASTRTGGGEKLFF	TGTGCCAGCACCAGGACAGGGGGCGGTGAAAAACTGTTTTTT
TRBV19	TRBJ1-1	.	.	CASSIDRNTEAFF	TGTGCCAGTAGTATCGATAGGAACACTGAAGCTTTCTTT
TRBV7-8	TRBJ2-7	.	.	CASNEGGYEQYF	TGTGCCAGCAACGAGGGGGGGTACGAGCAGTACTTC
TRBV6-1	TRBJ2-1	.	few	CASSVNRDNEQFF	TGTGCCAGCAGTGTAAACAGGGACAATGAGCAGTTCTTC
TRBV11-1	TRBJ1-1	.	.	CASSATGLNTEAFF	TGTGCCAGCAGCGCCACAGGGTTGAACACTGAAGCTTTCTTT
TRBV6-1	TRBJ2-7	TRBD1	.	CASSHDRVREQYF	TGTGCCAGCAGTCACGACAGGGTTCGCGAGCAGTACTTC
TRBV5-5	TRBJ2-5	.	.	CASSRNPHGGKETQYF	TGTGCCAGCAGCCGCAACCCCCATGGGGGGAAAGAGACCCAGTACTTC
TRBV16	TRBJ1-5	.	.	CASSPGGNQPQHF	TGTGCCAGCAGTCCCGGCGGTAATCAGCCCCAGCATTTT
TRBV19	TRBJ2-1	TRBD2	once	CASSPTSGVNEQFF	TGTGCCAGTAGCCCGACTAGCGGGGTAAATGAGCAGTTCTTC
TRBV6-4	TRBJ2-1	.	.	CASSDSGRSSYNEQFF	TGTGCCAGCAGTGACTCGGGGAGAAGCTCCTACAATGAGCAGTTCTTC
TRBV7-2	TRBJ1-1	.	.	CASSFGDRGTEAFF	TGTGCCAGCAGCTTCGGGGATCGTGGCACTGAAGCTTTCTTT
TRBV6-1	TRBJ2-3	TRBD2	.	CASLTSGGTDTQYF	TGTGCCAGTTTGACTAGCGGGGGGACAGATACGCAGTATTTT
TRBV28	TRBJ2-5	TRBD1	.	CASSYTGVRETQYF	TGTGCCAGCAGTTACACAGGGGTGAGGGAGACCCAGTACTTC
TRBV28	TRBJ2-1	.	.	CASSFFRRNEQFF	TGTGCCAGCAGTTTTTTTCGGAGGAATGAGCAGTTCTTC
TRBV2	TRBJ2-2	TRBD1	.	CASSTQGVPNTGELFF	TGTGCCAGCAGCACCCAGGGGGTCCCGAACACCGGGGAGCTGTTTTTT
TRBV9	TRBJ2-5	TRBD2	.	CASSVGASGGALQETQYF	TGTGCCAGCAGCGTAGGGGCTAGCGGGGGGGCCCTCCAAGAGACCCAGTACTTC
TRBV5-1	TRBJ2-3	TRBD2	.	CASSSTSGVPDTQYF	TGCGCCAGCAGCTCGACTAGCGGGGTCCCAGATACGCAGTATTTT
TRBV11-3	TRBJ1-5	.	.	CASSSTGNSHSQPQHF	TGTGCCAGCAGCTCAACGGGGAACTCCCATTCTCAGCCCCAGCATTTT
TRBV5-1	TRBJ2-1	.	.	CASSLGTNEQFF	TGCGCCAGCAGCTTGGGGACTAATGAGCAGTTCTTC
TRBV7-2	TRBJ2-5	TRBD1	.	CASTKFRIQGETQYF	TGTGCCAGCACCAAGTTCCGGATACAGGGGGAGACCCAGTACTTC
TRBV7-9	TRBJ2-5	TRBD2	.	CASSPGTSGPQETQYF	TGTGCCAGCAGCCCGGGGACTAGCGGGCCCCAAGAGACCCAGTACTTC
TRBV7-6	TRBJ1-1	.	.	CASSPSGVGTEAFF	TGTGCCAGCAGCCCGTCAGGGGTAGGCACTGAAGCTTTCTTT
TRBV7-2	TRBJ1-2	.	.	CASSLRGGARGYTF	TGTGCCAGCAGCTTACGGGGGGGCGCAAGGGGCTACACCTTC
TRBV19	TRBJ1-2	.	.	CASNPQGRYGYTF	TGTGCCAGCAACCCACAGGGTCGCTATGGCTACACCTTC
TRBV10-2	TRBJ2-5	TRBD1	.	CATRTGIQETQYF	TGCGCCACCAGGACAGGTATACAAGAGACCCAGTACTTC
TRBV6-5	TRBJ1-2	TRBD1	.	CASSRTRQGGYTF	TGTGCCAGCAGTCGAACCCGACAGGGTGGCTACACCTTC